Below are 18 T cell receptor beta chains sequenced from a single sample in a study of blood T cell repertoires in COVID-19. Only in-frame clones appear in the TCRdb table, and some are missing; sequencing was by immunoSEQ multiplex PCR. This table holds about 250,000 clones, around 85% found once. The sample comprised peripheral blood. The receptors come from a woman aged 80 or over with acute or convalescent COVID-19.

This chain links TRBV13 with TRBJ2-5, with no clear D. V was cut by 3 bases and J by 8 bases, with 7 bases left in between. The germline CDR1 and CDR2 sequences are PRHDT and FYEKMQ (reference sequence). The CDR3 covers 11 residues. The CDR3 loop reads CASSFRNTQYF. CDR3 sequence (DNA): TGTGCCAGCAGCTTCAGAAATACCCAGTACTTC.

This clone was picked up a small number of times. This sequence joins TRBV30 and TRBJ1-5, with TRBD1 as a possible D gene (6 bases). From germline, CDR1 is GTSNPN and CDR2 SVGIG (reference sequence). The CDR3 covers 14 residues. V dropped 6 bases and J dropped 6 bases, with 18 bases sitting between them. CDR3 sequence reads: CACSYAGGGQPQHF. The CDR3 DNA sequence: TGTGCCTGTTCCTACGCGGGGGGCGGTCAGCCCCAGCATTTT.

V and J are TRBV19 and TRBJ1-4; TRBD1 matches 8 bases. This CDR3 has 16 residues. Germline V CDR1 and CDR2: LNHDA, SQIVND (reference sequence). V lost 5 bases to trimming and J lost 0 bases; unmatched junction nucleotides: 5. This CDR3 reads CASSGKDRATNEKLFF. For the CDR3, the DNA is TGTGCCAGTAGTGGAAAGGACAGGGCAACTAATGAAAAACTGTTTTTT.

DNA for the CDR3: TGTGCCAGCAGCTTGGACAGGGGGCAGTTCTTC. It encodes CASSLDRGQFF. The chain couples TRBV5-5 to TRBJ2-1, with 7 bases matching TRBD1. The CDR3 loop spans 11 amino acids. J was trimmed by 12 bases and V by 0 bases; bases with no gene match: 0. Germline-derived CDR1 and CDR2 are SGHKS and YYEKEE (reference sequence). Full variable domain (remainder filled in from reference TRBV5-5 and TRBJ2-1): DAGVTQSPTHLIKTRGQQVTLRCSPISGHKSVSWYQQVLGQGPQFIFQYYEKEERGRGNFPDRFSARQFPNYSSELNVNALLLGDSALYLCASSLDRGQFFGPGTRLTVL.

The chain links TRBV9 to TRBJ2-1; 7 bases are shared with TRBD2. This CDR3 has 15 amino acids. The junction had 9 bases not matched to a gene; V was cut back by 0 bases and J by 9 bases. Germline V lookup: CDR1 SGDLS, CDR2 YYNGEE. The CDR3 loop reads CASSVVGAGVSEQFF. The CDR3 bases are TGTGCCAGCAGCGTAGTTGGGGCGGGAGTTAGTGAGCAGTTCTTC.

The chain links TRBV2 to TRBJ2-3; 7 nucleotides line up with TRBD2. The germline CDR1 and CDR2 sequences are SNHLY and FYNNEI. Trimming took 6 bases from V and 2 from J; bases not matched to a gene: 5. The CDR3 has 14 residues. This CDR3 is CASRKGTNTDTQYF. The CDR3 bases are TGTGCCAGCAGAAAAGGGACTAACACAGATACGCAGTATTTT.

Remarks on this clone: A read error may produce the germline difference seen at one junction end. The chain combines TRBV6-5 with TRBJ1-2; perhaps TRBD1 as D (5 bases). Germline assignment: CDR1 MNHEY and CDR2 SVGAGI. CDR3 size: 13 residues. CDR3 in amino acids: CASSYETPRAQVF. Here the CDR3 DNA reads TGTGCCAGCAGTTACGAAACCCCCAGGGCCCAAGTCTTC.

This chain connects TRBV5-1 to TRBJ2-3; 7 bases are a match to TRBD1. Germline V lookup: CDR1 SGHRS, CDR2 YFSETQ. V shed 4 bases and J 2 bases; nucleotides not matched to a gene: 7. This CDR3 region has 15 residues. The CDR3 loop is CASSPGDRITDTQYF. In DNA, the CDR3 is TGCGCCAGCAGCCCAGGGGACAGAATCACAGATACGCAGTATTTT.

The V call is TRBV5-4, the J call TRBJ2-2; 7 bases map to TRBD1. In germline, CDR1 is SGHNT, CDR2 YYREEE (reference sequence). The CDR3 runs 15 residues. The trim removed 4 bases at V and 2 bases at J, leaving 5 bases unmatched. CDR3 amino acids: CASSERQGNTGELFF. The CDR3 nucleotides are TGTGCCAGCAGCGAGAGACAGGGAAACACCGGGGAGCTGTTTTTT.

The chain employs TRBV4-2 and TRBJ1-1, with D possibly TRBD1 on 6 matching bases. CDR1 and CDR2 from the germline V gene are LGHNA and YNFKEQ. The V gene lost 3 bases and the J gene lost 3 bases, with 17 bases spanning the gap. The CDR3 length is 16 residues. The CDR3 is CASSHGRGREDTEAFF. In DNA form, the CDR3 reads TGTGCCAGCAGCCACGGCAGGGGTAGAGAGGACACTGAAGCTTTCTTT.

The rearrangement uses TRBV27 and TRBJ1-5; D not certain. Looked up from germline, CDR1 is MNHEY and CDR2 is SMNVEV (reference sequence). The V and J ends lost 8 bases and 0 bases respectively, with 20 bases between them. The CDR3 loop spans 17 amino acids. The CDR3 DNA reads as TGTGCCAGCCGCGGAACTGGGTCCCTATATAGCAATCAGCCCCAGCATTTT. It codes for CASRGTGSLYSNQPQHF.

This clone was recorded only once. The chain joins TRBV5-1 to TRBJ1-6; tentatively, D is TRBD1 (6 bases). This CDR3 has 15 amino acids. The V gene's germline CDR1 is SGHRS and CDR2 YFSETQ. V was shortened by 4 bases and J by 5 bases, with 13 bases between the two germline ends. The CDR3 spells CASSEQGVDNSPLHF. The DNA of the CDR3 is TGCGCCAGCAGCGAACAGGGAGTTGATAATTCACCCCTCCACTTT.

The chain is built from TRBV7-6 and TRBJ1-4, with unresolved D. Per germline, CDR1 SGHVS and CDR2 FNYEAQ. Between the trimmed V and J ends, which lost 1 base and 5 bases, there was a span of 8 bases. There are 14 residues in the CDR3. The CDR3 DNA follows: TGTGCCAGCAGCTTAGTTAGAAACAATGAAAAACTGTTTTTT. Translation gives CASSLVRNNEKLFF.

The chain is built from TRBV5-4 and TRBJ2-1, with 9 bases lining up with TRBD1. The V gene's germline CDR1 is SGHNT and CDR2 YYREEE (reference sequence). This CDR3 comprises 15 residues. The V segment lost 4 bases and the J segment 2 bases; nucleotides outside the gene matches: 4. CDR3 sequence (DNA): TGTGCCAGCAGCAGGGACAGGGAGCCCTACAATGAGCAGTTCTTC. It codes for CASSRDREPYNEQFF.

The chain employs TRBV6-2 or TRBV6-3 and TRBJ2-2, with 7 nucleotides matching TRBD1. Germline loops: CDR1 MNHEY, CDR2 SVGEGT. The J segment lost 3 bases and the V segment lost 4 bases, leaving 8 bases of the junction unmatched. This CDR3 spans 16 amino acids. CDR3 sequence: CASSSRKGAYTGELFF. CDR3 DNA: TGTGCCAGCAGTTCCCGAAAGGGGGCTTACACCGGGGAGCTGTTTTTT.

The CDR3 DNA follows: TGCAGTGCTAGTGAGGGCAGCTCCTATAATTCACCCCTCCACTTT. This encodes CSASEGSSYNSPLHF. V usage is TRBV20-1 and J usage is TRBJ1-6; D gene uncertain. CDR1 is DFQATT and CDR2 is SNEGSKA in the germline V gene (reference sequence). V lost 3 bases, J lost 0 bases, and 9 bases lay in between. This CDR3 contains 15 residues.

This CDR3 reads CASSQARSYNEQFF. The CDR3 DNA sequence: TGTGCCAGCAGCCAAGCGCGCTCCTACAATGAGCAGTTCTTC. The gene calls are TRBV11-2 and TRBJ2-1; D not certain. The germline V gene has CDR1 SGHAT and CDR2 FQNNGV. V was cut by 5 bases and J by 0 bases, with 8 bases left in between. The CDR3 runs 14 residues.

This chain uses TRBV5-1 with TRBJ2-1; 10 nucleotides match TRBD1. With 3 bases clipped from V and 0 bases from J, the junction kept 3 bases outside the gene matches. CDR3 length equals 16 residues. Germline CDR1 reads SGHRS; CDR2 reads YFSETQ. CDR3 coding DNA: TGCGCCAGCAGCTCCCGGACAGGGGGCTCCTACAATGAGCAGTTCTTC. It encodes CASSSRTGGSYNEQFF.